The rows below give T cell receptor beta chains drawn from one sample of a study of breast tumors, draining lymph nodes, adjacent tissues. Via MiXCR, TCRdb re-called the multiplex PCR reads, giving one row per CDR3 protein. The sample shows tens of thousands of distinct CDR3 sequences, approximately 51% of them seen only once. The sample taken for sequencing was breast tumor tissue. Receptors were obtained from a female donor with breast cancer. Some clones in this sample may be carry-over from other donors' samples. Each CDR3 is given with its conserved first and last residue. The D gene is left open where the match is weak. Some rows have no size entry. The others give once, few or many, or a class for an expanded clone.

v_gene: TRBV28; d_gene: TRBD1; abundance: few; j_gene: TRBJ2-4; CDR3aa: CASSQDRGLNIQYF; CDR3nt: TGTGCCAGCAGTCAGGACAGGGGGCTGAACATTCAGTACTTC
v_gene: TRBV20-1; d_gene: TRBD2; abundance: many; j_gene: TRBJ2-1; CDR3aa: CSARLTLAGPYNEQFF; CDR3nt: TGCAGTGCTAGATTGACCCTAGCGGGGCCCTACAATGAGCAGTTCTTC
v_gene: TRBV20-1; d_gene: .; abundance: .; j_gene: TRBJ2-1; CDR3aa: CSAPTKGDYNEQFF; CDR3nt: TGCAGTGCGCCGACTAAGGGAGACTACAATGAGCAGTTCTTC
v_gene: TRBV5-8; d_gene: TRBD1; abundance: many; j_gene: TRBJ1-2; CDR3aa: CASSAGQGDGGYTF; CDR3nt: TGTGCCAGCAGCGCGGGACAGGGGGATGGCGGCTACACCTTC
v_gene: TRBV4-3; d_gene: .; abundance: .; j_gene: TRBJ1-5; CDR3aa: CASSQGGGLHQPQHF; CDR3nt: TGCGCCAGCAGCCAAGGAGGGGGACTACATCAGCCCCAGCATTTT
v_gene: TRBV5-1; d_gene: TRBD2; abundance: medium-sized; j_gene: TRBJ2-3; CDR3aa: CASSLTPGLAGTDTQYF; CDR3nt: TGCGCCAGCAGCCTCACCCCCGGACTAGCGGGCACAGATACGCAGTATTTT
v_gene: TRBV7-8; d_gene: TRBD1; abundance: many; j_gene: TRBJ2-5; CDR3aa: CASSFRQGRETQYF; CDR3nt: TGTGCCAGCAGCTTCCGACAGGGGCGGGAGACCCAGTACTTC
v_gene: TRBV6-2/TRBV6-3; d_gene: .; abundance: many; j_gene: TRBJ1-5; CDR3aa: CASSQPVVDDQPQHF; CDR3nt: TGTGCCAGCAGTCAACCAGTGGTCGACGATCAGCCCCAGCATTTT
v_gene: TRBV2; d_gene: TRBD2; abundance: .; j_gene: TRBJ2-5; CDR3aa: CASSRGLAGDGRRETQYF; CDR3nt: TGTGCCAGCAGTCGGGGACTAGCGGGAGATGGGAGGAGGGAGACCCAGTACTTC
v_gene: TRBV28; d_gene: .; abundance: many; j_gene: TRBJ1-5; CDR3aa: CASSFRYSNQPQHF; CDR3nt: TGTGCCAGCAGTTTCAGATATAGCAATCAGCCCCAGCATTTT
v_gene: TRBV24-1; d_gene: TRBD1; abundance: medium-sized; j_gene: TRBJ1-2; CDR3aa: CATSDAPDRGPGGYTF; CDR3nt: TGTGCCACCAGTGATGCCCCGGACAGGGGGCCAGGTGGCTACACCTTC
v_gene: TRBV29-1; d_gene: TRBD1; abundance: .; j_gene: TRBJ2-5; CDR3aa: CSGTGEETQYF; CDR3nt: TGCAGCGGCACAGGGGAAGAGACCCAGTACTTC
v_gene: TRBV7-2; d_gene: .; abundance: .; j_gene: TRBJ2-7; CDR3aa: CARSESSYEQYF; CDR3nt: TGTGCTAGGTCCGAAAGCTCCTACGAGCAGTACTTC
v_gene: TRBV20-1; d_gene: .; abundance: .; j_gene: TRBJ2-1; CDR3aa: CSASLQLNEQFF; CDR3nt: TGCAGTGCTAGCCTACAGTTGAATGAGCAGTTCTTC
v_gene: TRBV9; d_gene: TRBD2; abundance: .; j_gene: TRBJ2-1; CDR3aa: CASSARAGGQFF; CDR3nt: TGTGCCAGCAGCGCCAGAGCGGGAGGGCAGTTCTTC
v_gene: TRBV4-3; d_gene: .; abundance: once; j_gene: TRBJ1-5; CDR3aa: CASSQESADQPQHF; CDR3nt: TGCGCCAGCAGCCAAGAGTCGGCAGATCAGCCCCAGCATTTT
v_gene: TRBV7-3; d_gene: .; abundance: medium-sized; j_gene: TRBJ2-3; CDR3aa: CASSLGRDRTDTQYF; CDR3nt: TGTGCCAGCAGCTTAGGGCGGGACCGCACAGATACGCAGTATTTT
v_gene: TRBV24-1; d_gene: TRBD2; abundance: medium-sized; j_gene: TRBJ2-3; CDR3aa: CATSSSGRGTDTQYF; CDR3nt: TGTGCCACCAGCAGTAGCGGGAGAGGCACAGATACGCAGTATTTT
v_gene: TRBV6-2/TRBV6-3; d_gene: TRBD1; abundance: .; j_gene: TRBJ2-3; CDR3aa: CASSYKGATSTDTQYF; CDR3nt: TGTGCCAGCAGTTACAAGGGGGCGACAAGCACAGATACGCAGTATTTT
v_gene: TRBV20-1; d_gene: .; abundance: .; j_gene: TRBJ2-5; CDR3aa: CSANRVDKTPYF; CDR3nt: TGCAGTGCTAACAGGGTCGATAAGACCCCGTACTTC
v_gene: TRBV5-1; d_gene: .; abundance: .; j_gene: TRBJ1-6; CDR3aa: CASRPRGNGVPLHF; CDR3nt: TGCGCCAGCAGGCCAAGGGGAAATGGGGTACCCCTCCACTTT
v_gene: TRBV7-9; d_gene: .; abundance: .; j_gene: TRBJ1-4; CDR3aa: CASSPSLAGNEKLFF; CDR3nt: TGTGCCAGCAGCCCGAGCCTAGCGGGTAATGAAAAACTGTTTTTT
v_gene: TRBV19; d_gene: TRBD2; abundance: .; j_gene: TRBJ2-5; CDR3aa: CASSTSGTPQETQYF; CDR3nt: TGTGCCAGTAGTACTAGCGGGACGCCCCAAGAGACCCAGTACTTC
v_gene: TRBV7-8; d_gene: TRBD2; abundance: few; j_gene: TRBJ2-7; CDR3aa: CASSSTSGSREQYF; CDR3nt: TGTGCCAGCAGCTCCACTAGCGGGAGCCGCGAGCAGTACTTC
v_gene: TRBV7-3; d_gene: TRBD2; abundance: .; j_gene: TRBJ2-3; CDR3aa: CASSARLAGGQTDTQYF; CDR3nt: TGTGCCAGCAGCGCCCGACTAGCGGGAGGGCAAACAGATACGCAGTATTTT
v_gene: TRBV4-2; d_gene: TRBD1; abundance: large; j_gene: TRBJ1-2; CDR3aa: CASSQDQGQGLYGYTF; CDR3nt: TGTGCCAGCAGCCAAGATCAAGGACAGGGGTTGTATGGCTACACCTTC
v_gene: TRBV28; d_gene: .; abundance: many; j_gene: TRBJ2-1; CDR3aa: CASSLSRSTYNEQFF; CDR3nt: TGTGCCAGCAGTTTAAGTCGAAGCACCTACAATGAGCAGTTCTTC
v_gene: TRBV6-4; d_gene: TRBD2; abundance: .; j_gene: TRBJ2-3; CDR3aa: CASTSGSGDTQYF; CDR3nt: TGTGCCAGCACTAGCGGGAGTGGAGATACGCAGTATTTT
v_gene: TRBV5-6; d_gene: .; abundance: .; j_gene: TRBJ2-7; CDR3aa: CASSFYICSAWTGQRDEQYF; CDR3nt: .
v_gene: TRBV9; d_gene: TRBD2; abundance: .; j_gene: TRBJ2-5; CDR3aa: CASSAGLAEQETQHF; CDR3nt: TGTGCCAGCAGCGCAGGTCTAGCGGAACAAGAGACCCAGCACTTC
v_gene: TRBV7-2; d_gene: TRBD2; abundance: .; j_gene: TRBJ2-2; CDR3aa: CASSLDSGSSGELFF; CDR3nt: TGTGCCAGCAGCTTAGATAGCGGGAGTTCCGGGGAGCTGTTTTTT
v_gene: TRBV12-3/TRBV12-4; d_gene: .; abundance: .; j_gene: TRBJ2-2; CDR3aa: CASKIDRNTGELLF; CDR3nt: TGTGCCAGCAAGATCGACAGAAACACCGGGGAGCTGCTTTTT
v_gene: TRBV11-2; d_gene: .; abundance: many; j_gene: TRBJ2-7; CDR3aa: CASSPFVPNEQYF; CDR3nt: TGTGCCAGCAGCCCATTTGTCCCAAACGAGCAGTACTTC
v_gene: TRBV5-1; d_gene: TRBD2; abundance: medium-sized; j_gene: TRBJ2-2; CDR3aa: CASSLGLAGGQNTGELFF; CDR3nt: TGCGCCAGCAGCCTCGGACTAGCGGGAGGACAGAACACCGGGGAGCTGTTTTTT
v_gene: TRBV7-2; d_gene: TRBD2; abundance: .; j_gene: TRBJ2-2; CDR3aa: CASSLGGLAGANTGELFF; CDR3nt: TGTGCCAGCAGCTTAGGGGGACTAGCGGGAGCGAACACCGGGGAGCTGTTTTTT
v_gene: TRBV6-5; d_gene: .; abundance: many; j_gene: TRBJ1-6; CDR3aa: CASSYSHQVNSPLHF; CDR3nt: TGTGCCAGCAGTTACTCCCACCAGGTTAATTCACCCCTCCACTTT
v_gene: TRBV5-1; d_gene: .; abundance: medium-sized; j_gene: TRBJ2-3; CDR3aa: CASSLVVALRTDTQYF; CDR3nt: TGCGCCAGCAGCTTGGTGGTAGCTTTACGCACAGATACGCAGTATTTT
v_gene: TRBV5-1; d_gene: .; abundance: .; j_gene: TRBJ1-1; CDR3aa: CASSAREWETEAFF; CDR3nt: TGCGCCAGCAGCGCGCGAGAGTGGGAGACTGAAGCTTTCTTT
v_gene: TRBV10-3; d_gene: .; abundance: many; j_gene: TRBJ2-5; CDR3aa: CAISPGGETQYF; CDR3nt: TGTGCCATCAGTCCAGGAGGAGAGACCCAGTACTTC
v_gene: TRBV19; d_gene: TRBD1; abundance: many; j_gene: TRBJ1-1; CDR3aa: CASSMGTGVGNTEAFF; CDR3nt: TGTGCCAGTAGTATGGGGACAGGGGTCGGAAACACTGAAGCTTTCTTT
v_gene: TRBV3-1; d_gene: TRBD1; abundance: .; j_gene: TRBJ1-2; CDR3aa: CASSQGPGQNYGYTF; CDR3nt: TGTGCCAGCAGCCAAGGCCCGGGACAGAACTATGGCTACACCTTC
v_gene: TRBV11-2; d_gene: TRBD2; abundance: .; j_gene: TRBJ2-3; CDR3aa: CASSWGLQDTQYF; CDR3nt: TGTGCCAGCAGCTGGGGACTACAAGATACGCAGTATTTT
v_gene: TRBV2; d_gene: .; abundance: few; j_gene: TRBJ1-2; CDR3aa: CASSLEGARGYTF; CDR3nt: TGTGCCAGCAGTCTTGAAGGGGCTCGGGGCTACACCTTC
v_gene: TRBV20-1; d_gene: .; abundance: many; j_gene: TRBJ1-2; CDR3aa: CSARNRGGGYGYTF; CDR3nt: TGCAGTGCTAGAAACAGAGGGGGGGGCTATGGCTACACCTTC
v_gene: TRBV19; d_gene: TRBD1; abundance: .; j_gene: TRBJ2-3; CDR3aa: CASSLSGTGQSTDTQSF; CDR3nt: TGTGCCAGTAGTTTATCCGGGACAGGGCAGAGCACAGATACGCAGTCTTTT
v_gene: TRBV5-8; d_gene: .; abundance: many; j_gene: TRBJ2-2; CDR3aa: CASSPDEPGELFF; CDR3nt: TGTGCCAGCAGCCCGGATGAGCCCGGGGAGCTGTTTTTT
v_gene: TRBV12-3/TRBV12-4; d_gene: .; abundance: .; j_gene: TRBJ2-3; CDR3aa: CASSLVDSTDTQYF; CDR3nt: TGTGCCAGCAGTTTAGTAGATAGCACAGATACGCAGTATTTT
v_gene: TRBV28; d_gene: .; abundance: .; j_gene: TRBJ2-3; CDR3aa: CASLSRVVDTQYF; CDR3nt: TGCGCCAGCCTATCCAGGGTGGTAGATACGCAGTATTTT
v_gene: TRBV6-1; d_gene: TRBD2; abundance: many; j_gene: TRBJ2-7; CDR3aa: CASSPSGTTYEQYF; CDR3nt: TGTGCCAGCAGTCCCTCCGGGACTACTTACGAGCAGTACTTC
v_gene: TRBV28; d_gene: .; abundance: medium-sized; j_gene: TRBJ2-1; CDR3aa: CASSLLGEVRNEQFF; CDR3nt: TGTGCCAGCAGTTTATTGGGAGAAGTTAGGAATGAGCAGTTCTTC
v_gene: TRBV10-1; d_gene: TRBD1; abundance: .; j_gene: TRBJ2-1; CDR3aa: CASSQRTGGLDEQFF; CDR3nt: TGCGCCAGCAGTCAGAGGACAGGGGGCTTGGATGAGCAGTTCTTC
v_gene: TRBV7-6; d_gene: TRBD2; abundance: many; j_gene: TRBJ2-7; CDR3aa: CASSPGTSGRLGSYEQYF; CDR3nt: TGTGCCAGCAGCCCCGGGACTAGCGGGAGGTTGGGGTCCTACGAGCAGTACTTC
v_gene: TRBV7-6; d_gene: .; abundance: .; j_gene: TRBJ2-4; CDR3aa: CASSLGQKNIQYF; CDR3nt: TGTGCCAGCAGCTTAGGTCAAAAAAACATTCAGTACTTC
v_gene: TRBV6-4; d_gene: .; abundance: .; j_gene: TRBJ2-5; CDR3aa: CGSSQRTKPQETQYF; CDR3nt: TGTGGCAGCAGTCAAAGGACTAAACCCCAAGAGACCCAGTACTTC